This T cell receptor beta chain derives from a study of OX40 agonist ivuxolimab in advanced cancers. Across the study: Among those enrolled, mean age was 60 years (range roughly 20 to 79) and about 79% were male. Prior therapy, whether anti-PD-1, anti-PD-L1 or anti-CTLA-4, was allowed, and roughly 40% had some. Overall study findings and caveats: Partial responders at 0.1-3.0 mg/kg had among the lowest clonal expansion.

Measured with immunoSEQ multiplex PCR; TCRdb has only the in-frame clones, and not every one. The repertoire holds 35,000 to 40,000 clones, with about 80% as singletons. Germline V gene lookup returns CDR1 GTSNPN and CDR2 SVGIG (reference sequence). The CDR3 extends over 13 amino acids. V lost 3 bases, J lost 4 bases, and 9 bases lay in between. Concerning this clone: Its antigen is currently unknown.

The chain is built from TRBV30 and TRBJ2-2; D possibly matches TRBD1 or TRBD2 (5 bases each). The material was CD4+ or CD8+ T cells sorted from blood, obtained in a trial of the OX40 agonist ivuxolimab. The TCR originated in an adult with an advanced solid tumor such as melanoma, head and neck, liver or kidney cancer. This CDR3 reads CAWRWGRTGELFF. The CDR3 DNA sequence: TGTGCCTGGAGATGGGGACGCACCGGGGAGCTGTTTTTT. Full variable domain (rest looked up from reference TRBV30 and TRBJ2-2): SQTIHQWPATLVQPVGSPLSLECTVEGTSNPNLYWYRQAAGRGLQLLFYSVGIGQISSEVPQNLSASRPQDRQFILSSKKLLLSDSGFYLCAWRWGRTGELFFGEGSRLTVL.